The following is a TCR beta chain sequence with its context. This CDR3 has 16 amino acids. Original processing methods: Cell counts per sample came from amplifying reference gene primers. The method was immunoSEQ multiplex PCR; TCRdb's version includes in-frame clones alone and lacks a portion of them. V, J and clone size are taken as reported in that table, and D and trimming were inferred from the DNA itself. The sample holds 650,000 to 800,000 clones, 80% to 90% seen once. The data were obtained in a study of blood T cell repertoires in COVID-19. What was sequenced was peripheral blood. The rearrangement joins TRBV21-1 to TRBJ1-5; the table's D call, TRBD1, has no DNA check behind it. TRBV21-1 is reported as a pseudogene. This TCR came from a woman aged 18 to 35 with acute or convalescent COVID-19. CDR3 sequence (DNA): TGTGCCGGCCCCGGCCTGAGACAGGGAAGCAATCAGCCCCAGCATTTT. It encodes CAGPGLRQGSNQPQHF.